The 8 T cell receptor beta chains reported below all come from one sample, sequenced in a study of blood T cells in healthy people across ages. Combining a sample-barcoded 5' primer with a J-beta primer mix, a second PCR ran for roughly 6 to 11 cycles. TCRdb redid the calling of the 5' RACE reads with MiXCR, one entry per CDR3 protein. Among 650,000 to 900,000 distinct CDR3 sequences listed, approximately 59% were seen once. Sequencing used blood. The receptors were sampled from a man aged 25-45 years in good health.

The sample holds a few counts of this clonotype. V and J are TRBV4-3 and TRBJ2-7, with 9 bases aligning to TRBD1. Germline CDR1 and CDR2: LGHNA and YSLEER. The trim removed 1 base at V and 4 bases at J, leaving 11 bases unmatched. The CDR3 has 17 residues. CDR3 nucleotides: TGCGCCAGCAGCCAAGGACCAGGTACAGGGGGCGATTACGAGCAGTACTTC. Translated, it gives CASSQGPGTGGDYEQYF.

This clonotype was recorded only once. J is TRBJ2-3 and V is TRBV9, with D possibly matching TRBD2 (5 bases). Germline V gives CDR1 SGDLS, CDR2 YYNGEE. CDR3 length equals 15 residues. Trimming stripped 4 bases from V and 0 bases from J, with 12 bases between. CDR3 sequence (DNA): TGTGCCAGCAGCCTGGCGCGGGTCAGCACAGATACGCAGTATTTT. This encodes CASSLARVSTDTQYF.

The CDR3 region is CASRTDRDEQYF. For the CDR3, the DNA is TGCGCCAGCAGAACGGACAGGGACGAGCAGTACTTC. The V and J genes are TRBV5-1 and TRBJ2-7; 8 nucleotides match TRBD1. Germline V gives CDR1 SGHRS, CDR2 YFSETQ. The CDR3 runs to 12 residues. The V segment lost 5 bases and the J segment 5 bases; nucleotides outside the gene matches: 3.

This clonotype showed up just a few times. This chain joins TRBV5-5 and TRBJ1-4; 7 bases match TRBD1. Germline V CDR1 and CDR2: SGHKS, YYEKEE (reference sequence). Trimming removed 0 bases from V and 8 bases from J; junction bases left unmatched: 10. The CDR3 sequence is 16 residues long. The CDR3 loop reads CASSLGIVRGREKLFF. DNA for the CDR3: TGTGCCAGCAGCTTGGGTATTGTCAGGGGGAGAGAAAAACTGTTTTTT.

Concerning this clonotype itself: This clone may be a read error of a much larger clone one base away. This sequence joins TRBV20-1 and TRBJ2-5, with TRBD2 identical over 11 bases. The CDR3 sequence is 15 residues long. Germline CDR1 and CDR2: DFQATT and SNEGSKA (reference sequence). Trimming removed 3 bases from V and 4 bases from J; junction bases left unmatched: 7. As DNA, the CDR3 is TGCAGTGCTAGGTCGGCTAGCGGGGGGCTAGAGACCCAGTACTTC. This codes for CSARSASGGLETQYF.

This clonotype showed up many times. The chain links TRBV29-1 to TRBJ2-1; D remains unclear. The CDR3 length is 11 residues. The germline V and J ends were trimmed by 5 bases and 10 bases, with 12 bases remaining between them. The germline CDR1 and CDR2 sequences are SQVTM and ANQGSEA. In DNA, the CDR3 is TGCAGCGTTCAGCCTGCGAGGGAGCAGTTCTTC. This gives the protein CSVQPAREQFF.

The chain links TRBV5-1 to TRBJ2-5, with D possibly being TRBD1 or TRBD2 (7 bases each). The CDR3 length is 16 residues. Trimming cost V 1 base and J 2 bases, with 15 bases left between them. Germline lookup yields CDR1 SGHRS and CDR2 YFSETQ. CDR3 in amino acids: CASSLQGGRPQETQYF. In nucleotides, the CDR3 is TGCGCCAGCAGCTTGCAGGGGGGGAGACCTCAAGAGACCCAGTACTTC.

The rearrangement links TRBV30 to TRBJ2-3; D possibly corresponds to TRBD1 (5 bases). From germline, CDR1 is GTSNPN and CDR2 SVGIG (reference sequence). This CDR3 spans 15 amino acids. V was clipped by 0 bases and J by 2 bases, with 12 bases between them. CDR3 in DNA: TGTGCCTGGAGTGTGGGGCAGGGAAACACAGATACGCAGTATTTT. Translating gives CAWSVGQGNTDTQYF.